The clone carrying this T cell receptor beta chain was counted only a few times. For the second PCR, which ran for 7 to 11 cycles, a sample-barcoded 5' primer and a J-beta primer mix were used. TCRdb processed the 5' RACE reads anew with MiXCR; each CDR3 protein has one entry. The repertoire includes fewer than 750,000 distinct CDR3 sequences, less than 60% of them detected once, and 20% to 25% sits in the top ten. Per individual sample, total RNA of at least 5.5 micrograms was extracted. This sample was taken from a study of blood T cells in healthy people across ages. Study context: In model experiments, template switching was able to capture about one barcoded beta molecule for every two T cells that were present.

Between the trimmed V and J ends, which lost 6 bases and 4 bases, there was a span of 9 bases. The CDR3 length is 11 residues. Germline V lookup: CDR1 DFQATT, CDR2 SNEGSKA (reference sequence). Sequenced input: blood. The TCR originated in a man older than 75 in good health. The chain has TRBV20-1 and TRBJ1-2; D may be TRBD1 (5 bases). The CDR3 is CSASDSYGYTF. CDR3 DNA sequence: TGCAGTGCCAGCGACAGCTATGGCTACACCTTC.